This T cell receptor beta chain was sequenced during a study of shared clonotypes between healthy human individuals. Study-wide context: Researchers assigned three CD4 naive, three CD4 memory, two CD8 naive and one CD8 memory plate to each donor.

Naive CD8 isolation took CD45RO-negative cells positively selected for CCR7 and excluded terminally differentiated effector memory CD45RA+ cells. With respect to this clone: Antigen unknown.

Findings of the study overall: In contrast to clonotypes shared by all four donors, non-shared clonotypes had lower generation probabilities.

The CDR3 contains 14 residues. Trimming left V 5 bases short and J 5 bases short, with 16 bases between. The germline gives CDR1 PRHDT, CDR2 FYEKMQ (reference sequence). The assay was carried out at the deep level. Replicate PCRs for sorted subsets used about 200 ng DNA; this equaled about 30,000 T cell genomes. The assay was immunoSEQ multiplex PCR, and TCRdb's table has in-frame clones only and misses some. The table includes roughly 2 million clones, about 95% detected once. The receptor's source is a young man in good health. The chain employs TRBV13 and TRBJ2-7; weak D call: TRBD2 (5 bases). Sequences were obtained from naive CD8+ T cells sorted from blood. The CDR3 DNA follows: TGTGCCAGCAGCACTACTCCCACCGGGGACGAGCAGTACTTC. Amino acids: CASSTTPTGDEQYF.